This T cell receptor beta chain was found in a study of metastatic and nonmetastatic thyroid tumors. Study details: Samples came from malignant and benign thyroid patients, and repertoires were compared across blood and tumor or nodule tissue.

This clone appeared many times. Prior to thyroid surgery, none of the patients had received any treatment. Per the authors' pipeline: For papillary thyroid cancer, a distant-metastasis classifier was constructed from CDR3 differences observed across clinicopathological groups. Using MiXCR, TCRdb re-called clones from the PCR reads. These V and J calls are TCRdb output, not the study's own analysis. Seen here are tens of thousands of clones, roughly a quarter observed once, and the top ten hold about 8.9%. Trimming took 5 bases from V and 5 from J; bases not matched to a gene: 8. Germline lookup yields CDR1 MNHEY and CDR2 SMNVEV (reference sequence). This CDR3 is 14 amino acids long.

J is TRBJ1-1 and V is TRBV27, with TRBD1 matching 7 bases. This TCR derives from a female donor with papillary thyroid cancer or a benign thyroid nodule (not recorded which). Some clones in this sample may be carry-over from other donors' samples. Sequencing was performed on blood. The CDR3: CASSTQGRGTEAFF. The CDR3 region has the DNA TGTGCCAGCAGTACACAGGGGAGGGGTACTGAAGCTTTCTTT.